What follows is one TCR beta chain and its context. This clone showed up just once. There is no known antigen for this receptor. The sample holds no much larger clone one base away, and base qualities are not on file. Based on the germline V gene, the CDR1 and CDR2 sequences are MNHNS and SASEGT. V has 2 bases trimmed and J has 8 bases trimmed; junction bases matching no gene number 9. Inclusive of the bounding cysteine and phenylalanine, the CDR3 is 15 residues long. Of all the DNA, just the CDR3 is kept, 45 bases in frame from base 1. In light of the paper, this sample's time point label describes: cycle 4 day 1 (C4D1), after 6 weeks of nivolumab. All trial patients had relapsed after autologous stem cell transplantation, with cohorts A, B and C differing in prior brentuximab vedotin exposure. Magnetic negative selection with a Miltenyi CD4+ T cell isolation kit was used to purify CD4+ T cells from thawed PBMCs. The trial cohort included 55 to 65 patients with relapsed/refractory classical Hodgkin lymphoma, and each patient had a best overall response of complete response, partial response or progressive disease. Single-agent nivolumab was administered to trial patients in the multi-cohort phase II CheckMate 205 trial. An independent review committee assessed best overall response by applying the 2007 International Working Group response criteria. Trial PBMCs were collected just before the start of nivolumab (C1D1) and during therapy at cycle 2 day 1 and cycle 4 day 1. Peripheral blood was collected in 8 mL Vacutainer Cell Preparation Tubes, from which PBMCs were isolated by centrifugation and then cryopreserved. Purified CD4+ and CD8+ fractions were generated only in cases for which an additional PBMC sample was available. Magnetically labelled cells were removed on LS columns in a quadroMACS separator, and the flow-through was collected as the purified fraction.

The data are from a study of PD-1 blockade in classical Hodgkin lymphoma (dated by TCRdb to the early 2020s). At the level of the whole study: Nivolumab dosing was 3 mg/kg intravenously every 2 weeks, continuing until either disease progression or unacceptable toxicity. The study used CyTOF and TCR beta sequencing to define a peripheral blood immune signature of response to PD-1 blockade in classical Hodgkin lymphoma. Overall study outcomes, separate from this receptor: CD4+ but not CD8+ TCR diversity rose significantly by C4D1 (p=0.0027 vs p=0.16), most apparent in complete responders (p=0.02). The study was limited to a single clinical trial cohort, and causes of repertoire differences, possibly disease activity or prior therapy, remained undefined. Trial patients achieving complete response had baseline diversity similar to newly diagnosed patients, whereas partial responders and progressors had significantly lower diversity. Baseline TCR diversity was reported to be lower in newly diagnosed patients than in healthy donors and to be lower still in relapsed/refractory patients. Diversity was lower in patients who began nivolumab less than 1 year after ASCT, so these patients were left out of later analyses to avoid confounding by immune reconstitution.

The Qiagen DNeasy kit was used to extract genomic DNA from unsorted PBMCs and from the negatively selected CD4+ and CD8+ fractions. TCR beta CDR3 regions were amplified by immunoSEQ multiplex PCR using primers annealing to V and J segments. A synthetic immune receptor repertoire was used to minimize amplification bias, and any remaining bias was removed computationally after sequencing. In the authors' own workflow: Custom Python scripts were used to quantify repertoire diversity as the Shannon entropy index. Unsorted, CD4+ and CD8+ repertoires were analyzed separately, except in combined analyses where CD4+ and CD8+ sequences were merged in silico. Clonal expansion was defined as a frequency increase of at least 2-fold after treatment compared with C1D1, and clones undetected at baseline were assigned a pseudocount of 0.5. Clones with 0 or 1 copy at C1D1 were classified as singleton clones, and clones with 2 or more copies were classified as non-singleton clones. By matching protein sequences in sorted samples from the same patient, clones expanded in unsorted samples were annotated as CD4+, CD8+ or unknown. Diversity changes from C1D1 to C4D1 were tested in paired samples using Wilcoxon tests. The clones in this table, taken by TCRdb from immuneACCESS, are in-frame only. Not every clone is retained; where verified, under half of the shortfall comes from an unresolved V gene, and the cause of the rest is unknown. The V and J calls and the clone size are those of that table, but D and trimming were determined from the DNA. The sample data list fewer than 8,500 clones, and roughly nine tenths of these were observed just once. 1.4% to 1.5% of the sample lies in the top ten.

The sample was CD4+ T cells from blood, taken before the fourth cycle of nivolumab. The receptor comes from a human donor with classical Hodgkin lymphoma. The chain uses TRBV6-1 and TRBJ2-5, with TRBD2 identical over 9 junction bases. The CDR3 sequence is CASSETPQAGGTQYF. Read as DNA, the sequence is TGTGCCAGCAGTGAAACCCCACAAGCGGGGGGTACCCAGTACTTC.